A selection of T cell receptor beta chains follows, all from one sample in a study of identical twins. TCRdb redid the calling of the 5' RACE reads with MiXCR, one entry per CDR3 protein. Of just over 500,000 distinct CDR3 sequences detected, about 20% appear once; the ten largest clones hold roughly 0.91%. This same sample was also part of a study on T cells expressing NK-cell markers.

Material for sequencing was CD4+ T cells sorted from blood. These receptors were obtained from a woman aged 18-29 years in good health. CDR3s include the opening cysteine and the closing phenylalanine or tryptophan. The order of the fields is V gene, clone size, D gene, J gene, CDR3 DNA, CDR3 protein. The D gene is left open where the match is weak. Where a row states a size, it is once, few, many or the class of an expanded clone; other rows omit it.

V gene: TRBV7-9; clone size: few; D gene: TRBD1; J gene: TRBJ1-2; CDR3 DNA: TGTGCCAGCAGCCTGGGACAGGGGTATAACTATGGCTACACCTTC; CDR3 protein: CASSLGQGYNYGYTF
V gene: TRBV12-3/TRBV12-4; clone size: NA; D gene: NA; J gene: TRBJ2-4; CDR3 DNA: TGTGCCAGCAAGGACGTGGACATTCAGTACTTC; CDR3 protein: CASKDVDIQYF
V gene: TRBV5-1; clone size: few; D gene: TRBD1; J gene: TRBJ1-2; CDR3 DNA: TGCGCCAGCAGCTTGGTCACAGGGGACTATGGCTACACCTTC; CDR3 protein: CASSLVTGDYGYTF
V gene: TRBV27; clone size: NA; D gene: NA; J gene: TRBJ2-3; CDR3 DNA: TGTGCCAGCAGTTTTCTAGTCGGTTCGGCTACGCAGTATTTT; CDR3 protein: CASSFLVGSATQYF
V gene: TRBV12-3/TRBV12-4; clone size: few; D gene: NA; J gene: TRBJ2-3; CDR3 DNA: TGTGCCAGCAGTACCGGCCGCAGCGGAGGCACAGATACGCAGTATTTT; CDR3 protein: CASSTGRSGGTDTQYF
V gene: TRBV12-3/TRBV12-4; clone size: NA; D gene: TRBD2; J gene: TRBJ2-1; CDR3 DNA: TGTGCCAGCAGCCGCCCTGAAAAGCGGGGGGGCCTGCATGAGCAGTTCTTC; CDR3 protein: CASSRPEKRGGLHEQFF
V gene: TRBV2; clone size: once; D gene: NA; J gene: TRBJ1-1; CDR3 DNA: TGTGCCAGCAGTGAAGCCGGATACACTGAAGCTTTCTTT; CDR3 protein: CASSEAGYTEAFF
V gene: TRBV10-3; clone size: NA; D gene: NA; J gene: TRBJ2-7; CDR3 DNA: TGTGCCATCCAAGACCACTACGAGCAGTACTTC; CDR3 protein: CAIQDHYEQYF
V gene: TRBV5-1; clone size: NA; D gene: NA; J gene: TRBJ2-7; CDR3 DNA: TGCGCCAGCAGCTTGGGGCACAGGGTGGCCTACGAGCAGTACTTC; CDR3 protein: CASSLGHRVAYEQYF
V gene: TRBV7-9; clone size: NA; D gene: TRBD2; J gene: TRBJ2-1; CDR3 DNA: TGTGCCAGCAGCTTAGGGACTAGCGGGAGGGCGAGTGAGCAGTTCTTC; CDR3 protein: CASSLGTSGRASEQFF
V gene: TRBV2; clone size: NA; D gene: NA; J gene: TRBJ1-6; CDR3 DNA: TGTGCCAGCAAGGATGGGACCGAGCCGACACCCCTCCACTTT; CDR3 protein: CASKDGTEPTPLHF
V gene: TRBV5-1; clone size: once; D gene: NA; J gene: TRBJ2-3; CDR3 DNA: TGCGCCAGCAGCTTGGCCGGGGTTGGGGGCACAGATACGCAGTATTTT; CDR3 protein: CASSLAGVGGTDTQYF
V gene: TRBV13; clone size: few; D gene: TRBD1; J gene: TRBJ1-2; CDR3 DNA: TGTGCCAGCAGCTCGCCGACAGGGGGACTTTATGGCTACACCTTC; CDR3 protein: CASSSPTGGLYGYTF
V gene: TRBV12-3/TRBV12-4; clone size: NA; D gene: NA; J gene: TRBJ2-7; CDR3 DNA: TGTGCCAGCAGTCTTCAGGGGTGGGGACGGCGCTCCTACGAGCAGTACTTC; CDR3 protein: CASSLQGWGRRSYEQYF
V gene: TRBV4-3; clone size: NA; D gene: NA; J gene: TRBJ2-3; CDR3 DNA: TGCGCCAGCAGCCAAAGACCAGGAGATACGCAGTATTTT; CDR3 protein: CASSQRPGDTQYF
V gene: TRBV27; clone size: NA; D gene: NA; J gene: TRBJ2-7; CDR3 DNA: TGTGCCAGCGCGGGCTTGGGGGAGCGTCAATTTACCTCATCCTACGAGCAGTACTTC; CDR3 protein: CASAGLGERQFTSSYEQYF
V gene: TRBV29-1; clone size: few; D gene: NA; J gene: TRBJ2-2; CDR3 DNA: TGCAGCGTATTTAGCGGGAACACCGGGGAGCTGTTTTTT; CDR3 protein: CSVFSGNTGELFF
V gene: TRBV19; clone size: NA; D gene: NA; J gene: TRBJ2-4; CDR3 DNA: TGTGCCAGTAGTATTCCCTACCTCTGGCCCAAAAACATTCAGTACTTC; CDR3 protein: CASSIPYLWPKNIQYF
V gene: TRBV30; clone size: once; D gene: NA; J gene: TRBJ1-2; CDR3 DNA: TGTGCCTGGAATATCGGTCCTTATGGCTACACCTTC; CDR3 protein: CAWNIGPYGYTF